This T cell receptor beta chain was profiled in a study of technical replicates of blood from several donors. Germline V gene data show CDR1 as MGHRA and CDR2 as YSYEKL. The CDR3 runs 16 residues. With V trimmed by 0 bases and J by 0 bases, 5 bases remained unmatched. TCRdb keeps only in-frame clones here, not all; method: immunoSEQ multiplex PCR. In the table there are about 84,000 clones, 98% of which are singletons. The genes are TRBV4-1 and TRBJ2-7; 7 bases fit TRBD2. This receptor was obtained from a human donor in good health. The sample comprised T cells isolated from PBMCs. The CDR3 region is CASSQENGGTSYEQYF. CDR3 sequence (DNA): TGCGCCAGCAGCCAAGAGAACGGGGGGACCTCCTACGAGCAGTACTTC.